This T cell receptor beta chain appears in the sequencing data of a study of blood T cells in healthy people across ages. The CDR3 covers 12 residues. V was trimmed by 1 base and J by 2 bases, leaving 6 bases between them. CDR1 is SQVTM and CDR2 is ANQGSEA in the germline V gene. Alongside a J-beta primer mix, a sample-barcoded 5' primer served in a second PCR lasting roughly 6 to 11 cycles. Each sample provided no less than 2.5 million CDR3-containing paired-end reads. One entry per CDR3 protein results from TCRdb running MiXCR on the 5' RACE reads. The table records about 1.6 million distinct CDR3 sequences, 30% to 40% of them present only once. Comments on this clonotype: What it recognizes is unknown.

Study-wide results and limits: Donors of long life had a larger count of naive CD4+ cells and greater diversity than aged donors.

The sample, about 10 milliliters of peripheral blood, was drawn from each donor. The TCR comes from a woman aged 25 to 39 in good health. The V gene is TRBV29-1, the J gene TRBJ2-7; unclear D gene. Sequences were obtained from blood. CDR3 in DNA: TGCAGCGTTGAAGTACGGGCCTACGAGCAGTACTTC. This encodes CSVEVRAYEQYF.